The 3 T cell receptor beta chains below all came from one sample that was sequenced in a study of shared clonotypes between healthy human individuals (dated by TCRdb to the early 2020s). The library was obtained by the immunoSEQ multiplex PCR assay. The table comes from immuneACCESS by way of TCRdb, which keeps in-frame sequences with V and J called. Part of the clones is missing from these tables; in studies checked, under half for an unresolved V gene and the rest for unknown reasons. For this sample the table gives hundreds of thousands of clones, of which approximately 79% were detected only once. The ten largest clones take up about 1.8% of the sample. Sequenced: memory CD4+ T cells sorted from blood. Per the publication, the cell subset or site label means: CD45RA-negative fraction. The source is a woman between 25 and 40 years old in good health.

V is TRBV6-4 and J is TRBJ2-1; 7 bases are a match to TRBD2. The V gene's germline CDR1 is MRHNA and CDR2 SNTAGT. After removal of 2 bases from V and 10 bases from J, the junction contained 5 bases not matched to a gene. The CDR3 is 13 residues long. CDR3 in DNA: TGTGCCAGCAGTGACGAGGGAGCGGGGGAGCAGTTCTTC. Protein product: CASSDEGAGEQFF.

The chain joins TRBV5-1 to TRBJ1-3; D possibly corresponds to TRBD1 (5 bases). The germline CDR1 and CDR2 sequences are SGHRS and YFSETQ. V was shortened by 0 bases and J by 4 bases, with 11 bases between the two germline ends. The CDR3 extends over 15 amino acids. The CDR3 DNA is TGCGCCAGCAGCTTGGGAGCTGAGGGGGGAAACACCATATATTTT. Translation gives CASSLGAEGGNTIYF.

The chain carries TRBV4-2 and TRBJ1-2; a possible D gene is TRBD1 (5 bases). The germline V gene encodes CDR1 LGHNA and CDR2 YNFKEQ. V lost 1 base and J 8 bases, leaving 11 bases between the germline ends. CDR3 length: 13 residues. The CDR3 bases are TGTGCCAGCAGCCAAGGAACTGGGGACGGCTACACCTTC. Protein: CASSQGTGDGYTF.